This TCR beta chain was recorded in a study of T cell changes during pregnancy in multiple sclerosis. V lost 6 bases, J lost 2 bases, and 12 bases lay in between. Germline V gene data show CDR1 as MNHEY and CDR2 as SMNVEV (reference sequence). CDR3 length: 14 residues. In its sample, this clone was seen many times. The protocol was immunoSEQ multiplex PCR, while the TCRdb copy is restricted to in-frame clones and leaves out a portion. In the table there are tens of thousands of clones, roughly nine tenths of which are singletons. The material sequenced was peripheral blood, taken before pregnancy. The TCR was taken from a female donor with multiple sclerosis, enrolled in a pregnancy study. The rearrangement uses TRBV27 and TRBJ2-3; tentatively, D is TRBD2 (5 bases). CDR3 in amino acids: CASSRSGLTDTQYF. CDR3 sequence (DNA): TGTGCCAGCAGCCGTAGTGGACTCACAGATACGCAGTATTTT.